This TCR beta chain originates from a study of CD8+ T cells in alopecia areata. V dropped 2 bases and J dropped 0 bases, with 3 bases sitting between them. CDR3 size: 13 residues. Germline loops: CDR1 LGHNA, CDR2 YNLKQL (reference sequence). This clone has ten or more counts. Mouse germline and gene names are used. The read ends 4 residues early relative to the CDR3; the germline J gene fills the gap. The sample contains more than one DNA sequence encoding this CDR3. Isolated RNA was reverse transcribed into cDNA used as the sequencing template. Sequencing used immunoSEQ multiplex PCR; TCRdb keeps in-frame clones, though not all of them. The sample has about 270,000 clones, none seen only once. Combined cutaneous lymph node cells underwent sorting by CD4, CD8alpha, NKG2D, NKG2ACE and additional markers.

The clonotype originates from a C3H/HeJ mouse with alopecia areata. Strain haplotype at MHC: H2-k. The sequencing input was CD4+ T cells sorted from a lymph node. The V and J genes are TRBV5 and TRBJ2-3; D ambiguous. CDR3 in amino acids: CASSQTSAETLYF. The DNA read from the CDR3 is TGTGCCAGCAGCCAAACTAGTGCAGAA.